This is a list of T cell receptor beta chains from one sample in a study of CD8+CD57+ T cells in acquired aplastic anemia. TCRdb re-derived calls from the reads in MiXCR, one entry per CDR3 protein. The sample consists of about 160,000 distinct CDR3 sequences, over 55% of them appearing once. The source material was sorted CD4+, CD8+, or CD8+CD57+ T cells (not recorded which) from PBMCs. All receptors come from a human donor with aplastic anemia. Both conserved end residues are part of each CDR3. The D gene is left open where the match is weak. The size of a clone is reported for some rows only, either as once, few or many, or as a class for expanded clones.

TRBV7-2,-,TRBD1,TRBJ1-2,TGTGCCAGCAGCTTAGTGGCGACAGGGAATGGCTACACCTTC,CASSLVATGNGYTF
TRBV20-1,-,TRBD2,TRBJ2-5,TGCAGTGCTTGGGGGGGACTAACGCGGCAGGAGACCCAGTACTTC,CSAWGGLTRQETQYF
TRBV12-3/TRBV12-4,-,-,TRBJ1-1,TGTGCCAGCAGTTTTACGGGGGGGACTGAAGCTTTCTTT,CASSFTGGTEAFF
TRBV10-3,-,-,TRBJ1-1,TGTGCCATCTGGGACCCCTTAACGGGGAACACTGAAGCTTTCTTT,CAIWDPLTGNTEAFF
TRBV20-1,-,-,TRBJ1-2,TGCAGTGCTAGGGGGCAGGGAAGTATCTATGGCTACACCTTC,CSARGQGSIYGYTF
TRBV19,-,-,TRBJ2-7,TGTGCCAGTAGTCCACAGGGCCCTTACGAGCAGTACTTC,CASSPQGPYEQYF
TRBV7-8,-,-,TRBJ2-6,TGTGCCAGCAGCCCCGTAGCTGGGGCCAACGTCCTGACTTTC,CASSPVAGANVLTF
TRBV10-2,-,TRBD1,TRBJ2-7,TGCGCCAGCGGCCCGGACAGGGGGGCCCCCTACGAGCAGTACTTC,CASGPDRGAPYEQYF
TRBV19,-,-,TRBJ2-3,TGTGCCAGTATCGGACGGTACACAGATACGCAGTATTTT,CASIGRYTDTQYF
TRBV5-4,-,-,TRBJ2-1,TGTGCCAGCAGCTTGGCCCAGCGCGTGAGCTCCTACAATGAGCAGTTCTTC,CASSLAQRVSSYNEQFF
TRBV2,-,TRBD1,TRBJ1-2,TGTGCCAGCAGTGAAGGAAGGGACAGGGCTGGCTACACCTTC,CASSEGRDRAGYTF
TRBV15,-,-,TRBJ2-1,TGTGCCACCAGCAGGGGGGCCAACAATGAGCAGTTCTTC,CATSRGANNEQFF
TRBV7-7,-,TRBD1,TRBJ2-6,TGTGCTAGCAGCCTACAAGGGGGCGGAGGGGCCAACGTCCTGACTTTC,CASSLQGGGGANVLTF
TRBV29-1,-,-,TRBJ2-7,TGCAGTGCTAGAGATATCAGGGGCTACGAGCAGTACTTC,CSARDIRGYEQYF
TRBV5-6,-,-,TRBJ2-6,TGTGCCAGCAGGGGCCGATCTGGGGCCAACGTCCTGACTTTC,CASRGRSGANVLTF
TRBV20-1,-,-,TRBJ2-2,TGCAGTGCTAGAGGTCCGATTAGGGGAGACACCGGGGAGCTGTTTTTT,CSARGPIRGDTGELFF
TRBV19,once,-,TRBJ1-2,TGTGCCAGTAGTGGGGGGGCTAACTATGGCTACACCTTC,CASSGGANYGYTF
TRBV2,-,TRBD1,TRBJ2-5,TGTGCCAGCATTCGGACAGGGGGGGAGACCCAGTACTTC,CASIRTGGETQYF
TRBV7-3,-,TRBD1,TRBJ2-5,TGTGCCAGCAGCTTAATGCCACAGGGGGCCGGAGAGACCCAGTACTTC,CASSLMPQGAGETQYF
TRBV7-8,-,TRBD1,TRBJ2-7,TGTGCCAGCAGCCCGCTCCTGGGACAGGGTTACGAGCAGTACTTC,CASSPLLGQGYEQYF
TRBV19,once,TRBD1,TRBJ1-1,TGTGCCAGTAGTATAGGGACAGGGACCTTGAACACTGAAGCTTTCTTT,CASSIGTGTLNTEAFF
TRBV24-1,-,-,TRBJ2-2,TGTGCCACCAGTGATTCGACACGAGCGAACACCGGGGAGCTGTTTTTT,CATSDSTRANTGELFF
TRBV6-4,-,-,TRBJ2-3,TGTGCCAGCAGTGACACGAGCGAATCGACAGATACGCAGTATTTT,CASSDTSESTDTQYF
TRBV20-1,-,-,TRBJ2-7,TGCAGTGCTAGGGGGGACCGACCTTCCTACGAGCAGTACTTC,CSARGDRPSYEQYF
TRBV7-2,once,TRBD2,TRBJ2-7,TGTGCCAGCAGCTTTAAGGGACTAGCGCTATACGAGCAGTACTTC,CASSFKGLALYEQYF
TRBV5-8,-,TRBD2,TRBJ2-5,TGTGCCAGCAGCTTAGGACTAGCGGGGTCTCTACAAGAGACCCAGTACTTC,CASSLGLAGSLQETQYF
TRBV7-9,-,TRBD2,TRBJ2-7,TGTGCCAGCAGCCAGCTAGCGGGACTATACGAGCAGTACTTC,CASSQLAGLYEQYF
TRBV20-1,many,TRBD2,TRBJ2-7,TGCAGTGCTAGTAATTGGGGAGGGGCCTACGAGCAGTACTTC,CSASNWGGAYEQYF
TRBV24-1,-,-,TRBJ1-1,TGTGCCACCAGTGATTCGACAGGTCTCGAAGCTTTCTTT,CATSDSTGLEAFF
TRBV10-2,-,-,TRBJ2-2,TGCGCCAGCAGTCACCGGGCTGACGGCGGGGAGCTGTTTTTT,CASSHRADGGELFF
TRBV7-9,-,-,TRBJ2-7,TGTGCCAGCACTCCGAAGGACTGGAACTACGAGCAGTACTTC,CASTPKDWNYEQYF
TRBV25-1,-,-,TRBJ2-2,TGTGCCAGCACCCCAGGGGAAGCCGGGGAGCTGTTTTTT,CASTPGEAGELFF
TRBV20-1,-,TRBD1,TRBJ2-5,TGCAGTGCTAGGTCGGACAGGGGTGAGACCCAGTACTTC,CSARSDRGETQYF
TRBV19,once,TRBD2,TRBJ2-3,TGTGCCAGTAGTATAGCGGGGGGGGCTGGCACAGATACGCAGTATTTT,CASSIAGGAGTDTQYF
TRBV19,-,-,TRBJ1-2,TGTGCCAGTAGTCCCGACAGGTTGGATGGCTACACCTTC,CASSPDRLDGYTF
TRBV4-3,-,-,TRBJ1-2,TGCGCCAGCAGCCAGTCACAGGGAGATTATGGCTACACCTTC,CASSQSQGDYGYTF
TRBV6-4,few,-,TRBJ1-4,TGTGCCAGCGGTGAGCTGGGGGATGAAAAACTGTTTTTT,CASGELGDEKLFF
TRBV20-1,once,TRBD2,TRBJ2-5,TGCAGTGCTAGAGATAATAGCGGGAGGGCCGGTGAGACCCAGTACTTC,CSARDNSGRAGETQYF
TRBV20-1,-,TRBD2,TRBJ2-7,TGCAGTGCTAGACTAGCGGGGGGAACCAGCGAGCAGTACTTC,CSARLAGGTSEQYF
TRBV11-3,-,-,TRBJ2-1,TGTGCCCGCAGCGACGGGACGTCGGATAGGCAGTTCTTC,CARSDGTSDRQFF
TRBV2,few,-,TRBJ2-7,TGTGCCAGCAGAGGACCGGGGACCTACGAGCAGTACTTC,CASRGPGTYEQYF
TRBV7-9,-,TRBD1,TRBJ1-1,TGTGCCAGCAGCTATGGACAGGGTACCACTGAAGCTTTCTTT,CASSYGQGTTEAFF
TRBV10-3,-,TRBD1,TRBJ1-3,TGTGCCATCAGTTCGGGACAGGGAAACACCATATATTTT,CAISSGQGNTIYF
TRBV2,-,-,TRBJ1-3,TGTGCCAGCAGCCGCGATCAGGGAACGGGGAACACCATATATTTT,CASSRDQGTGNTIYF
TRBV12-3/TRBV12-4,few,-,TRBJ2-5,TGTGCCAGCAGAATCCAAGAGACCCAGTACTTC,CASRIQETQYF
TRBV12-3/TRBV12-4,once,TRBD1,TRBJ1-1,TGTGCCAGCAGCATGGGCAGGGGGAGGCCTGAAGCTTTCTTT,CASSMGRGRPEAFF
TRBV2,-,TRBD2,TRBJ2-1,TGTGCCAGCTCACCACCGAGGCTAGCGGGCCCAAATGAGCAGTTCTTC,CASSPPRLAGPNEQFF
TRBV7-9,-,TRBD2,TRBJ2-5,TGTGCCAGCCGCTTCGCCCGGGGGGTTGAAGAGACCCAGTACTTC,CASRFARGVEETQYF
TRBV7-2,-,-,TRBJ1-6,TGTGCCACCGCGGACATAAGTAATTCACCCCTCCACTTT,CATADISNSPLHF
TRBV20-1,-,-,TRBJ2-3,TGCAGTGCTAGAGATCGCGGGGCTAGCACAGATACGCAGTATTTT,CSARDRGASTDTQYF
TRBV7-3,-,TRBD1,TRBJ1-6,TGTGCCAGCAGCGTGGGACAGACCAATTCACCCCTCCACTTT,CASSVGQTNSPLHF
TRBV30,-,-,TRBJ2-7,TGTGCCAGTAAGGGCTTGTCCTACGAGCAGTACTTC,CASKGLSYEQYF
TRBV20-1,-,-,TRBJ1-2,TGCAGTGCTAGTCACGTTGGCTACACCTTC,CSASHVGYTF
TRBV24-1,-,-,TRBJ1-5,TGTGCCACCCGGGCCGCGGGCAATCAGCCCCAGCATTTT,CATRAAGNQPQHF
TRBV2,-,-,TRBJ1-2,TGTGCCAGCAGTGAAAGTAGTGGGCCCCATGGCTACACCTTC,CASSESSGPHGYTF
TRBV9,-,TRBD1,TRBJ2-3,TGTGCCAGCAGCGTAGAACAGGGGATCACAGATACGCAGTATTTT,CASSVEQGITDTQYF
TRBV7-9,-,TRBD1,TRBJ2-7,TGTGCCAGCAGCCTTCACGACAGGGGCTACGCGCAGTACTTC,CASSLHDRGYAQYF
TRBV7-3,-,-,TRBJ1-6,TGTGCCAGCAGCCGTGTTTTGACCTCACCCCTCCACTTT,CASSRVLTSPLHF
TRBV5-1,many,-,TRBJ1-2,TGCGCCAGCAGCTTGGTGTACAGGGACTTCTATGGCTACACCTTC,CASSLVYRDFYGYTF